This TCR beta chain was recovered during a study of blood T cell repertoires in COVID-19. Study context: COVID-19 samples, acute and convalescent, were from the United States, Italy and Spain. Sources were T cells, B-cell-depleted T cells, or PBMCs; the material itself was cDNA or gDNA.

Original processing notes: Amplification with reference gene primers provided the estimates of nucleated cell counts. TCRdb's copy holds only in-frame clones and misses some; the assay was immunoSEQ multiplex PCR. The DNA gave D and trimming, while V, J and clone size come from that table. The table includes over 85,000 clones, 70% to 80% detected once. The junction had 1 base not matched to a gene; V was cut back by 0 bases and J by 2 bases. This CDR3 spans 15 amino acids. The V gene's germline CDR1 is SGHRS and CDR2 YFSETQ. Input material: peripheral blood. This TCR derives from a human donor in a cohort sampled during active COVID-19. V gene TRBV5-1 combines with J gene TRBJ2-2; 7 bases are shared with TRBD1. This chain's CDR3 is CASSLGQGNTGELFF. CDR3 DNA: TGCGCCAGCAGCTTGGGACAGGGAAACACCGGGGAGCTGTTTTTT.